A selection of T cell receptor beta chains follows, all from one sample in a study of shared T cell receptors in the human thymus. The repertoire was sequenced with immunoSEQ multiplex PCR; TCRdb's copy has only in-frame clones and lacks some. This repertoire shows hundreds of thousands of clones, 85% to 95% found once; its top ten account for roughly 0.02%. Sequencing was performed on thymocytes. All receptors derive from a human donor. The CDR3 runs from the conserved cysteine through the conserved F or W. The order of the fields is V gene, J gene, D gene, clone size, CDR3 protein, CDR3 DNA. The D gene is left open where the match is weak. Not every row has a clone size; where given, it reads once, few, many or a size class.

TRBV7-2	TRBJ2-1	TRBD2	NA	CASSPVAGGREQFF	TGTGCCAGCAGCCCGGTAGCGGGAGGGCGCGAGCAGTTCTTC
TRBV6-1	TRBJ2-3	TRBD1	NA	CASSERGTGVTDTQYF	TGTGCCAGCAGTGAAAGAGGGACAGGGGTGACAGATACGCAGTATTTT
TRBV7-2	TRBJ2-1	NA	few	CASSRESPLGVEQFF	TGTGCCAGCAGCCGCGAATCCCCTCTAGGAGTTGAGCAGTTCTTC
TRBV11-2	TRBJ2-1	NA	NA	CASSFGGAQWYEQFF	TGTGCCAGCAGCTTTGGGGGGGCCCAATGGTATGAGCAGTTCTTC
TRBV28	TRBJ2-1	TRBD2	NA	CASSPGTKLYNEQFF	TGTGCCAGCAGTCCCGGGACTAAACTCTACAATGAGCAGTTCTTC
TRBV10-3	TRBJ1-1	NA	NA	CAIGRDKRTEAFF	TGTGCCATCGGAAGGGATAAACGGACTGAAGCTTTCTTT
TRBV28	TRBJ1-1	NA	NA	CASSLVTRVRNTEAFF	TGTGCCAGCAGTTTGGTGACAAGGGTAAGGAACACTGAAGCTTTCTTT
TRBV27	TRBJ2-3	NA	NA	CASARGVSPDTQYF	TGTGCCAGCGCCCGGGGAGTTAGCCCAGATACGCAGTATTTT
TRBV28	TRBJ1-1	TRBD1	NA	CAIVKTGDQNTEAFF	TGTGCCATCGTAAAGACAGGGGACCAGAACACTGAAGCTTTCTTT
TRBV7-2	TRBJ2-3	TRBD1	once	CASSLPTGATDTQYF	TGTGCCAGCAGCCTCCCGACAGGGGCAACAGATACGCAGTATTTT
TRBV9	TRBJ2-3	TRBD1	NA	CASSVMGQGTDTQYF	TGTGCCAGCAGCGTAATGGGACAGGGCACAGATACGCAGTATTTT
TRBV4-3	TRBJ1-5	NA	NA	CASSQGSGSNSNQPQHF	TGCGCCAGCAGCCAAGGATCGGGATCGAATAGCAATCAGCCCCAGCATTTT
TRBV2	TRBJ2-3	NA	NA	CASRVGSPSTDTQYF	TGTGCCAGCAGGGTGGGGAGTCCAAGCACAGATACGCAGTATTTT
TRBV15	TRBJ2-1	NA	NA	CATSRGEVGHLGEQFF	TGTGCCACCAGCAGGGGGGAGGTGGGCCACCTCGGTGAGCAGTTCTTC
TRBV7-9	TRBJ2-3	TRBD1	NA	CASSLAGRTGALTDTQYF	TGTGCCAGCAGCTTAGCAGGGCGGACAGGAGCTCTCACAGATACGCAGTATTTT
TRBV10-3	TRBJ1-2	NA	NA	CAINGLSNYGYTF	TGTGCCATCAATGGGCTCTCCAATTATGGCTACACCTTC
TRBV7-9	TRBJ2-7	TRBD2	NA	CASSLSSSGRYEQYF	TGTGCCAGCAGCTTATCTTCTAGCGGGAGGTACGAGCAGTACTTC
TRBV20-1	TRBJ2-3	NA	once	CTPFTQYF	TGCACCCCTTTCACGCAGTATTTT
TRBV29-1	TRBJ2-7	NA	NA	CSVGRGVPYEQYF	TGCAGCGTTGGGAGGGGGGTGCCCTACGAGCAGTACTTC
TRBV6-5	TRBJ2-3	NA	once	CASSYSTGGNTDTQYF	TGTGCCAGCAGTTACTCGACGGGGGGCAATACAGATACGCAGTATTTT
TRBV6-1	TRBJ2-4	NA	NA	CASGPLMNIQYF	TGTGCCAGCGGACCTCTTATGAACATTCAGTACTTC
TRBV27	TRBJ1-1	NA	NA	CASSRVNTEAFF	TGTGCCAGCAGTCGGGTGAACACTGAAGCTTTCTTT
TRBV5-1	TRBJ2-1	TRBD2	once	CASSLRKAGGRGYNEQFF	TGCGCCAGCAGCTTGAGAAAAGCGGGAGGGCGAGGCTACAATGAGCAGTTCTTC
TRBV28	TRBJ2-3	NA	NA	CASSLLLGLTDTQYF	TGTGCCAGCAGTTTATTACTGGGGCTCACAGATACGCAGTATTTT
TRBV10-2	TRBJ2-1	NA	NA	CASMRGPSYNEQFF	TGCGCCAGCATGAGAGGGCCCTCCTACAATGAGCAGTTCTTC